This T cell receptor beta chain was recovered during a study of cytomegalovirus exposure and HLA in healthy donors. Overall study: Both the roughly 120 validation repertoires and the 666 first-cohort repertoires used the same platform, as reported by a later analysis.

Of note for this clone: The antigen is unknown.

Separate from the roughly 700-subject first cohort, the roughly 120-subject validation cohort was the one that the donors belonged to. Study-level findings and limits: Specificity for CMV antigens was confirmed in vitro for a few of the CMV-associated chains. The finding came from a later analysis; first-cohort TCR clusters tended to co-occur in the roughly 110 validation repertoires.

Method: immunoSEQ multiplex PCR; TCRdb's copy keeps in-frame clones and lacks some. The sample records 99,000 or so clones, 70% to 90% being singletons. Germline lookup yields CDR1 SGHNT and CDR2 YYREEE (reference sequence). The CDR3 contains 16 residues. V lost 4 bases and J 5 bases, leaving 18 bases between the germline ends. Sequencing used PBMCs. This TCR derives from a woman under 30 in good health and CMV-seropositive. The chain carries TRBV5-4 and TRBJ2-2; D may be TRBD2 (6 bases). CDR3 in amino acids: CASSPSLEGSTGELFF. The CDR3 DNA reads as TGTGCCAGCAGCCCCTCCCTGGAGGGGTCAACCGGGGAGCTGTTTTTT. Variable domain in full (rest from reference TRBV5-4 and TRBJ2-2): ETGVTQSPTHLIKTRGQQVTLRCSSQSGHNTVSWYQQALGQGPQFIFQYYREEENGRGNFPPRFSGLQFPNYSSELNVNALELDDSALYLCASSPSLEGSTGELFFGEGSRLTVL.